The 8 T cell receptor beta chains below come from one sample, sequenced in a study of shared clonotypes between healthy human individuals. Only in-frame clones appear in the TCRdb table, and some are missing; sequencing was by immunoSEQ multiplex PCR. The table includes about 1 million clones, about 70% detected once. The sample comprised memory CD4+ T cells sorted from blood. Subset specified: CD45RA-negative fraction. The receptors come from a man between 18 and 35 years old in good health.

The J gene is TRBJ2-7, the V gene TRBV6-4; possibly TRBD2 for D (5 bases). The CDR3 totals 16 residues. The germline V gene encodes CDR1 MRHNA and CDR2 SNTAGT. V was shortened by 1 base and J by 0 bases, with 13 bases between the two germline ends. CDR3 amino acids: CASSDYPGGFSYEQYF. CDR3 bases: TGTGCCAGCAGTGACTACCCTGGAGGATTCTCCTACGAGCAGTACTTC.

In this sample, this clone turned up a few times. CDR3 nucleotides: TGTGCCACCGACTCGGACACCTTTAGCAATCAGCCCCAGCATTTT. Its protein product is CATDSDTFSNQPQHF. The genes are TRBV19 and TRBJ1-5; the D gene is possibly TRBD1 (5 bases). Germline assignment: CDR1 LNHDA and CDR2 SQIVND (reference sequence). This CDR3 has 15 residues. V lost 10 bases and J lost 0, with 16 bases in between.

This clone was counted only a few times. This chain uses TRBV19 with TRBJ2-4; maybe TRBD1 (6 bases). The CDR3 is made up of 13 amino acids. Per the germline V gene, CDR1 is LNHDA and CDR2 is SQIVND (reference sequence). V dropped 7 bases and J dropped 2 bases, with 9 bases sitting between them. CDR3 amino acids: CASTDSPKNIQYF. In DNA, the CDR3 is TGTGCCAGTACGGACAGTCCCAAAAACATTCAGTACTTC.

The chain couples TRBV16 to TRBJ1-1; the D is unclear. This CDR3 spans 12 amino acids. Trimming left V 2 bases short and J 8 bases short, with 9 bases between. In germline, CDR1 is KGHSY, CDR2 FQNENV. The CDR3: CASSQSTVEAFF. The CDR3 DNA reads TGTGCCAGCAGCCAAAGTACCGTAGAAGCTTTCTTT. Together with reference TRBV16 and TRBJ1-1, the CDR3 gives the full variable domain: GEEVAQTPKHLVRGEGQKAKLYCAPIKGHSYVFWYQQVLKNEFKFLISFQNENVFDETGMPKERFSAKCLPNSPCSLEIQATKLEDSAVYFCASSQSTVEAFFGQGTRLTVV.

This chain joins TRBV11-2 and TRBJ2-3; TRBD1 might be the D (5 bases). V was trimmed by 3 bases and J by 0 bases, leaving 10 bases between them. Germline loops: CDR1 SGHAT, CDR2 FQNNGV. The CDR3 length is 15 residues. CDR3 in DNA: TGTGCCAGCAGCTTCCTGAAGGGGAGCACAGATACGCAGTATTTT. It codes for CASSFLKGSTDTQYF.

The chain has TRBV25-1 and TRBJ2-7, with D maybe TRBD1 (5 bases). The germline V gene encodes CDR1 MGHDK and CDR2 SYGVNS. V dropped 3 bases and J dropped 3 bases, with 12 bases sitting between them. There are 14 residues in the CDR3. CDR3 loop: CASSDRVRIYEQYF. The DNA for the CDR3 is TGTGCCAGCAGTGACAGGGTCAGGATCTACGAGCAGTACTTC.

The V gene is TRBV9, the J gene TRBJ2-2; D may correspond to TRBD1 or TRBD2 (5 bases each). Trimming removed 3 bases from V and 5 bases from J, with 11 bases in between. The CDR3 sequence is 14 residues long. The germline V gene has CDR1 SGDLS and CDR2 YYNGEE. The CDR3 loop reads CASSARWGTGELFF. CDR3 sequence (DNA): TGTGCCAGCAGCGCCCGGTGGGGGACCGGGGAGCTGTTTTTT.

The V gene is TRBV28, the J gene TRBJ2-7; 7 bases fit TRBD1. CDR3 size: 15 residues. Per the germline V gene, CDR1 is MDHEN and CDR2 is SYDVKM. V trimming: 7 bases; J trimming: 4 bases; junction bases outside the gene matches: 13. CDR3 sequence: CASNPWGTASYEQYF. The CDR3 DNA is TGTGCCAGCAACCCCTGGGGGACAGCATCTTACGAGCAGTACTTC.